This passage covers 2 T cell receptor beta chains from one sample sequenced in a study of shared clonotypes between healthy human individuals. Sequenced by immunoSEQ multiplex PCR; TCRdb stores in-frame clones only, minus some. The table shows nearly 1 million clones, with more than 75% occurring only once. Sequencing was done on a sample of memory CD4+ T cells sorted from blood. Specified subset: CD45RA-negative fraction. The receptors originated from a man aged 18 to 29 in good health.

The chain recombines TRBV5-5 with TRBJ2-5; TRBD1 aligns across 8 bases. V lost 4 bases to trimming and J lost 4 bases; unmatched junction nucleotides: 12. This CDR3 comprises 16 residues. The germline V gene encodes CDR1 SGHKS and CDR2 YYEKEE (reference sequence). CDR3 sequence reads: CASSRDGQGWSETQYF. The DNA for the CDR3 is TGTGCCAGCAGCCGAGATGGACAGGGTTGGTCAGAGACCCAGTACTTC.

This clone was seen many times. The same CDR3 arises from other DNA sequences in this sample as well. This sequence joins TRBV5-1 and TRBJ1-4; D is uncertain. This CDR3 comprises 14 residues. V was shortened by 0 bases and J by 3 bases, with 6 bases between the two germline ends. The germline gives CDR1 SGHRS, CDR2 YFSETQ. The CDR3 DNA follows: TGCGCCAGCAGCTTGGTTGGAGCTAATGAAAAACTGTTTTTT. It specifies CASSLVGANEKLFF.